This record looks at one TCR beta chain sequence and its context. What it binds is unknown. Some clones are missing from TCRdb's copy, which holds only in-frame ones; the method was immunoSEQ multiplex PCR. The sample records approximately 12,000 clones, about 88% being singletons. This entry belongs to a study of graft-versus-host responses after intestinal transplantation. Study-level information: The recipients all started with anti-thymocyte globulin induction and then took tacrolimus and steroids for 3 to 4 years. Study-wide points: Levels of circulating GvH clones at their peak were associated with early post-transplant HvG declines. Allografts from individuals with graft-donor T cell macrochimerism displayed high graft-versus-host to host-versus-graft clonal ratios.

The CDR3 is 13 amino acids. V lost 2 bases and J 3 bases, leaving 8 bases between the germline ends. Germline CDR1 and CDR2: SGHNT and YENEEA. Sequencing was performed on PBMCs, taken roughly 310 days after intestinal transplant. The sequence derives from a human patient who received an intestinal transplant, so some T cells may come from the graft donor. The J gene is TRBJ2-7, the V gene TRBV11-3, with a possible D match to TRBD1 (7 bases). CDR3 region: CASSLQGGYEQYF. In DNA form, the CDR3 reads TGTGCCAGCAGCTTACAGGGGGGCTACGAGCAGTACTTC. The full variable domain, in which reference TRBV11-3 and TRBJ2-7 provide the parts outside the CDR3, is EAGVVQSPRYKIIEKKQPVAFWCNPISGHNTLYWYLQNLGQGPELLIRYENEEAVDDSQLPKDRFSAERLKGVDSTLKIQPAELGDSAVYLCASSLQGGYEQYFGPGTRLTVT.